The 31 T cell receptor beta chains listed next were all sequenced from one sample in a study of cytomegalovirus exposure and HLA in healthy donors. TCRdb's copy holds only in-frame clones and misses some; the assay was immunoSEQ multiplex PCR. The data show about 190,000 clones, more than 65% seen once. The specimen was PBMCs. The receptors originated from a woman between 18 and 29 years old in good health and CMV-seropositive.

This chain joins TRBV2 and TRBJ2-1; a weak D match, TRBD1 (5 bases). The V gene lost 6 bases and the J gene lost 4 bases, with 7 bases spanning the gap. CDR3 length: 12 amino acids. Germline V gene data show CDR1 as SNHLY and CDR2 as FYNNEI. CDR3 in amino acids: CASRGRYNEQFF. In DNA form, the CDR3 reads TGTGCCAGCAGGGGGCGGTACAATGAGCAGTTCTTC.

This CDR3 reads CASSADRNTEAFF. The CDR3 coding sequence is TGTGCCAGCAGCGCCGACAGGAACACTGAAGCTTTCTTT. The V call is TRBV9, the J call TRBJ1-1, with D possibly being TRBD1 (5 bases). CDR3 size: 13 residues. The V gene's germline CDR1 is SGDLS and CDR2 YYNGEE. Trimming took off 3 bases at V and 1 base at J, with 7 bases between the two ends.

Worth noting for this clone: One end of the junction varies from germline; a read error may be responsible. CDR3 in DNA: TGTGCCAGCCGCTTAAGAGTGAACACTGAAGCTTTCTTT. It specifies CASRLRVNTEAFF. This chain connects TRBV11-2 to TRBJ1-1, with D uncertain. Germline loops: CDR1 SGHAT, CDR2 FQNNGV. This CDR3 contains 13 residues.

Only one count was recorded for this clone. This rearrangement joins TRBV4-3 to TRBJ2-5; TRBD1 matches at 10 bases. This CDR3 has 15 amino acids. Germline V gives CDR1 LGHNA, CDR2 YSLEER. Trimming took 3 bases from V and 5 from J; bases not matched to a gene: 6. CDR3: CASSQGGTGVETQYF. The DNA of the CDR3 is TGCGCCAGCAGCCAGGGCGGGACAGGGGTCGAGACCCAGTACTTC.

The chain joins TRBV9 to TRBJ1-1; tentative D call: TRBD1 (6 bases). The CDR3 is 15 amino acids. Germline V lookup: CDR1 SGDLS, CDR2 YYNGEE. Trimming took 1 base from V and 0 from J, leaving 10 bases between them. In DNA, the CDR3 is TGTGCCAGCAGCGTAATACAGGGATTGAACACTGAAGCTTTCTTT. Translated: CASSVIQGLNTEAFF.

This clone has just a few counts. The gene calls are TRBV9 and TRBJ2-2; TRBD1 aligns across 8 bases. V dropped 3 bases and J dropped 5; count of bases not matched to a gene: 3. CDR3 size: 14 residues. Germline V gives CDR1 SGDLS, CDR2 YYNGEE. The CDR3 DNA is TGTGCCAGCAGCGCGGGACAGGCGACCGGGGAGCTGTTTTTT. Encoded protein: CASSAGQATGELFF. The complete variable domain, with remaining parts taken from reference TRBV9 and TRBJ2-2, reads DSGVTQTPKHLITATGQRVTLRCSPRSGDLSVYWYQQSLDQGLQFLIQYYNGEERAKGNILERFSAQQFPDLHSELNLSSLELGDSALYFCASSAGQATGELFFGEGSRLTVL.

J is TRBJ1-4 and V is TRBV15, with TRBD1 matching 8 bases. This CDR3 region has 16 residues. The V segment lost 5 bases and the J segment 5 bases; nucleotides outside the gene matches: 10. Germline V gives CDR1 LNHNV, CDR2 YYDKDF (reference sequence). CDR3 DNA sequence: TGTGCCACCAGCGTGAGCCAGGGGGCGAAGAATGAAAAACTGTTTTTT. Translation gives CATSVSQGAKNEKLFF.

The chain joins TRBV5-1 to TRBJ2-3; D perhaps matches TRBD2 (5 bases). The CDR3 runs 15 residues. V was cut by 5 bases and J by 2 bases, with 15 bases left in between. The germline V gene encodes CDR1 SGHRS and CDR2 YFSETQ. CDR3 in amino acids: CASRSGGTVTDTQYF. CDR3 nucleotide sequence: TGCGCCAGCAGAAGCGGTGGCACGGTCACAGATACGCAGTATTTT.

The chain joins TRBV10-3 to TRBJ1-6; 7 bases agree with TRBD1. The CDR3 has 13 residues. V shed 11 bases, J shed 7 bases, and the junction held 8 bases outside the gene matches. Germline lookup yields CDR1 ENHRY and CDR2 SYGVKD. This CDR3 reads CASTGDRNSPLHF. DNA for the CDR3: TGTGCCTCAACAGGGGACAGAAATTCACCCCTCCACTTT.

This clone was detected only once. The chain combines TRBV6-5 with TRBJ1-2, with D hard to call. The CDR3 totals 13 residues. Trimming left V 2 bases short and J 1 base short, with 5 bases between. Germline V gives CDR1 MNHEY, CDR2 SVGAGI. The CDR3 DNA reads as TGTGCCAGCAGTTACCAGAATAACTATGGCTACACCTTC. Its protein is CASSYQNNYGYTF.

The CDR3 coding sequence is TGTGCCAGCAGCTTCCGCCCGGCACAGAGATATGAAAAACTGTTTTTT. Translating it yields CASSFRPAQRYEKLFF. The gene calls are TRBV5-6 and TRBJ1-4; D gene unclear. Germline V gives CDR1 SGHDT, CDR2 YYEEEE. The CDR3 contains 16 residues. Trimming stripped 2 bases from V and 6 bases from J, with 17 bases between.

The chain is built from TRBV11-3 and TRBJ2-7; D might be TRBD2 (6 bases). Per the germline V gene, CDR1 is SGHNT and CDR2 is YENEEA. Trimming left V 6 bases short and J 0 bases short, with 18 bases between. The CDR3 is made up of 16 amino acids. The CDR3 DNA sequence: TGTGCCAGCAGTCCCGGGGGAGGCCAAAGCTCCTACGAGCAGTACTTC. Its protein is CASSPGGGQSSYEQYF.

The genes are TRBV6-1 and TRBJ2-5, with TRBD1 identical over 10 bases. The CDR3 runs to 15 residues. Looked up from germline, CDR1 is MNHNS and CDR2 is SASEGT. With 5 bases clipped from V and 7 bases from J, the junction kept 10 bases outside the gene matches. The CDR3 DNA is TGTGCCAGCAGTACCCGGGACAGGGGACAGGGGACCCAGTACTTC. Its protein is CASSTRDRGQGTQYF.

The rearrangement uses TRBV5-1 and TRBJ2-1, with 10 bases that match TRBD1. V trimming: 6 bases; J trimming: 7 bases; junction bases outside the gene matches: 10. Germline V CDR1 and CDR2: SGHRS, YFSETQ. The CDR3 consists of 15 residues. The CDR3 DNA reads TGCGCCAGCACCCCAACCGGGACAGGGGAGAATGAGCAGTTCTTC. This codes for CASTPTGTGENEQFF.

This chain connects TRBV4-1 to TRBJ2-3; 10 nucleotides agree with TRBD2. CDR3 length: 17 amino acids. V lost 3 bases, J lost 3 bases, and 9 bases stayed unmatched. The germline V gene encodes CDR1 MGHRA and CDR2 YSYEKL. DNA of the CDR3: TGCGCCAGCAGCCACCTGGGAGCGGGGGGGCCAACAGATACGCAGTATTTT. Its translation: CASSHLGAGGPTDTQYF.

This sequence joins TRBV19 and TRBJ2-4, with TRBD1 matching over 7 bases. This CDR3 is built from 16 residues. Germline V CDR1 and CDR2: LNHDA, SQIVND (reference sequence). The junction had 13 bases not matched to a gene; V was cut back by 5 bases and J by 6 bases. CDR3 coding DNA: TGTGCCAGTAGTCCCCAGCGACGGGACAGACCAAACATTCAGTACTTC. Amino acids: CASSPQRRDRPNIQYF.

This clone was seen only once. J is TRBJ2-5 and V is TRBV4-1, with TRBD2 matching 8 bases. The CDR3 length is 16 residues. CDR1 MGHRA and CDR2 YSYEKL come from the germline V gene. Trimming cost V 1 base and J 2 bases; bases outside gene matches: 6. The CDR3: CASSQVFGGDQETQYF. Here the CDR3 DNA reads TGCGCCAGCAGCCAAGTTTTCGGGGGGGATCAAGAGACCCAGTACTTC.

The chain employs TRBV11-2 and TRBJ2-1; the D gene is possibly TRBD2 (6 bases). The length of the CDR3 is 13 residues. From germline, CDR1 is SGHAT and CDR2 FQNNGV. V dropped 5 bases and J dropped 9 bases, with 14 bases sitting between them. This chain's CDR3 is CASSPIGLREQFF. CDR3 coding DNA: TGTGCCAGCAGCCCCATTGGACTACGTGAGCAGTTCTTC.

The chain joins TRBV11-2 to TRBJ2-1; 12 bases are shared with TRBD2. Per germline, CDR1 SGHAT and CDR2 FQNNGV. This CDR3 spans 14 amino acids. The J segment lost 12 bases and the V segment lost 4 bases, leaving 7 bases of the junction unmatched. The CDR3 region is CASSSQLAGGGQFF. CDR3 in DNA: TGTGCCAGCAGCTCCCAACTAGCGGGGGGAGGGCAGTTCTTC.

This chain links TRBV6-5 with TRBJ1-5, with D maybe TRBD1 (6 bases). This CDR3 region has 15 residues. Germline lookup yields CDR1 MNHEY and CDR2 SVGAGI. The germline V and J ends were trimmed by 6 bases and 0 bases, with 12 bases remaining between them. The DNA for the CDR3 is TGTGCCAGCAGCCAAGACAGGCCTAGCAATCAGCCCCAGCATTTT. It encodes CASSQDRPSNQPQHF.

The rearrangement joins TRBV5-1 to TRBJ1-6; D is perhaps TRBD1 (5 bases). The CDR3 is 15 residues long. Germline V gives CDR1 SGHRS, CDR2 YFSETQ. Trimming removed 4 bases from V and 6 bases from J, with 14 bases in between. The CDR3 region is CASSPFDGGNSPLHF. CDR3 bases: TGCGCCAGCAGCCCGTTTGACGGGGGTAATTCACCCCTCCACTTT.

The V gene is TRBV4-2, the J gene TRBJ1-2; D ambiguous. V was clipped by 0 bases and J by 8 bases, with 19 bases between them. The CDR3 extends over 16 amino acids. Germline V gives CDR1 LGHNA, CDR2 YNFKEQ. This chain's CDR3 is CASSQERATGTGGYTF. In DNA form, the CDR3 reads TGTGCCAGCAGCCAAGAGCGGGCCACGGGAACGGGGGGCTACACCTTC.

The chain is built from TRBV18 and TRBJ2-1, with TRBD1 matching over 8 bases. This CDR3 comprises 15 residues. V dropped 3 bases and J dropped 4; count of bases not matched to a gene: 5. From germline, CDR1 is KGHSH and CDR2 LQKENI. Here the CDR3 DNA reads TGTGCCAGCTCACCCGGACAGGGCGTTTACAATGAGCAGTTCTTC. This translates into CASSPGQGVYNEQFF. The full variable domain, rest sourced from reference TRBV18 and TRBJ2-1, is NAGVMQNPRHLVRRRGQEARLRCSPMKGHSHVYWYRQLPEEGLKFMVYLQKENIIDESGMPKERFSAEFPKEGPSILRIQQVVRGDSAAYFCASSPGQGVYNEQFFGPGTRLTVL.

The V and J genes are TRBV27 and TRBJ2-5, with 7 bases that match TRBD2. Germline CDR1 and CDR2: MNHEY and SMNVEV (reference sequence). Germline trimming cut 0 bases from V and 5 bases from J; bases unmatched to any gene: 6. The CDR3 contains 15 residues. For the CDR3, the DNA is TGTGCCAGCAGTTTATCAGGAGGAGCGGGGGAGACCCAGTACTTC. Translation: CASSLSGGAGETQYF.

The genes are TRBV5-6 and TRBJ1-1; 7 bases are a match to TRBD1. The CDR3 runs 13 residues. J lost 5 bases, V lost 4 bases, and 5 bases had no gene match. Germline CDR1 and CDR2: SGHDT and YYEEEE. This CDR3 is CASSPTGRTEAFF. The CDR3 nucleotides are TGTGCCAGCAGCCCGACAGGGAGGACTGAAGCTTTCTTT.

The V and J genes are TRBV18 and TRBJ1-1, with D perhaps TRBD1 (6 bases). CDR1 KGHSH and CDR2 LQKENI come from the germline V gene. Trimming cost V 3 bases and J 3 bases, with 8 bases left between them. CDR3 length: 13 residues. For the CDR3, the DNA is TGTGCCAGCTCACCCCCAGGGGACACTGAAGCTTTCTTT. Its protein is CASSPPGDTEAFF.

The rearrangement links TRBV5-1 to TRBJ1-3; 8 bases fit TRBD1. The V and J ends lost 0 bases and 6 bases, in that order; junction bases with no gene match: 8. In germline, CDR1 is SGHRS, CDR2 YFSETQ. This CDR3 has 16 amino acids. The CDR3, as DNA: TGCGCCAGCAGCTTGGTTGGCAGGGGGCTTGTAAACACCATATATTTT. Protein product: CASSLVGRGLVNTIYF.

The rearrangement joins TRBV20-1 to TRBJ1-1, with D perhaps matching TRBD1 (6 bases). The germline CDR1 and CDR2 sequences are DFQATT and SNEGSKA (reference sequence). The CDR3 spans 11 residues. In nucleotides, the CDR3 is TGCAGGCCACAGGGCCTGATCGAAGCTTTCTTT. Protein product: CRPQGLIEAFF.

This chain uses TRBV29-1 with TRBJ2-1; D perhaps matches TRBD2 (6 bases). The CDR3 runs 10 residues. Germline CDR1 SQVTM, CDR2 ANQGSEA. Trimming shortened V by 5 bases and J by 13 bases, and 12 bases separated the two germline ends. The CDR3 loop is CSVREQTQFF. Written as DNA, the CDR3 is TGCAGCGTTCGGGAGCAAACCCAGTTCTTC.

The V call is TRBV6-6, the J call TRBJ2-5; perhaps TRBD1 as D (5 bases). The germline V and J ends were trimmed by 7 bases and 1 base, with 19 bases remaining between them. The CDR3 has 16 amino acids. Germline loops: CDR1 MNHNY, CDR2 SVGAGI (reference sequence). The CDR3 spells CASNMGPAPTQETQYF. CDR3 nucleotides: TGTGCCAGCAACATGGGGCCAGCCCCAACCCAAGAGACCCAGTACTTC.

The chain is built from TRBV6-1 and TRBJ1-5, with D uncertain. The germline gives CDR1 MNHNS, CDR2 SASEGT. The CDR3 covers 14 residues. Trimming shortened V by 1 base and J by 5 bases, and 9 bases separated the two germline ends. The CDR3 protein is CASSEGTTYQPQHF. The CDR3 nucleotides are TGTGCCAGCAGTGAAGGCACGACATATCAGCCCCAGCATTTT.